Many counts were recorded for the clone carrying this TCR beta chain. Its cognate antigen is unknown. The data stem from a study of T-cell reconstitution after alpha-beta-depleted transplantation in children. Study-wide points: Newly produced T cells mostly accounted for T-cell counts and diversity one year post-transplant. In patients about two months after transplant, alpha-beta T cells reportedly arose from several hundred expanded graft clones. Some patients' high day-60 TCRbeta diversity was traced to surviving recipient T cells and thymic progenitors.

CDR3 length equals 12 residues. Germline values: CDR1 SQVTM, CDR2 ANQGSEA. Trimming stripped 4 bases from V and 2 bases from J, with 9 bases between. TCRbeta library preparation incorporated unique molecular identifiers. Via MiXCR, TCRdb re-called the PCR reads, giving one row per CDR3 protein. The sample yields roughly 280,000 distinct CDR3 sequences, around 10% seen once. This receptor was identified in a male patient between 2 and 10 years old who had a stem cell transplant for chronic granulomatous disease, so the T cells may come from the graft donor. The sample consisted of peripheral blood, taken 180 days after TCRalphabeta/CD19-depleted stem cell transplant. The rearrangement joins TRBV29-1 to TRBJ2-7; D perhaps matches TRBD1 (6 bases). CDR3 protein: CSVVTGTYEQYF. In nucleotides, the CDR3 is TGCAGCGTTGTGACAGGAACCTACGAGCAGTACTTC.